Listed below are T cell receptor beta chains from one sample, sequenced in a study of cytomegalovirus exposure and HLA in healthy donors. Clones were read by immunoSEQ multiplex PCR, and TCRdb kept only the in-frame ones, dropping some. The sample has 150,000 or so clones, 80% to 90% seen once; the top ten hold approximately 2%. Specimen: PBMCs. These TCRs come from a woman under 30 in good health and CMV-seronegative. The CDR3 runs from the conserved cysteine through the conserved F or W. A D gene is named only where the DNA matches it firmly. Rows may omit the clone size; those that give it use once, few, many or a size class.

TRBV7-9,TRBJ2-2,TRBD2,13,NA,CASSTSETGELFF,TGTGCCAGCAGCACTAGCGAGACCGGGGAGCTGTTTTTT
TRBV4-2,TRBJ2-5,NA,18,NA,CASSQLSSTSGYQETQYF,TGTGCCAGCAGCCAATTATCATCGACTAGTGGGTACCAAGAGACCCAGTACTTC
TRBV29-1,TRBJ1-1,NA,13,NA,CSVAAGRIGEAFF,TGCAGCGTTGCCGCAGGGAGGATTGGTGAAGCTTTCTTT
TRBV6-5,TRBJ1-1,NA,13,NA,CASSEYGARGAFF,TGTGCCAGCAGTGAATATGGGGCCAGGGGAGCTTTCTTT
TRBV27,TRBJ2-7,NA,14,NA,CASSLNRVAYEQYF,TGTGCCAGCAGTTTAAACAGGGTCGCCTACGAGCAGTACTTC
TRBV1,TRBJ1-4,NA,21,NA,CTSSREAPWGGSGASNEKLFF,TGCACCAGCAGCCGGGAAGCCCCATGGGGAGGAAGTGGGGCGTCTAATGAAAAACTGTTTTTT
TRBV28,TRBJ2-1,NA,12,NA,CASSSQYNEQFF,TGTGCCAGCAGTTCCCAATACAATGAGCAGTTCTTC
TRBV7-8,TRBJ2-4,NA,16,NA,CASSFRPTDSKNIQYF,TGTGCCAGCAGCTTCCGACCTACCGACAGTAAGAACATTCAGTACTTC
TRBV2,TRBJ2-1,TRBD2,18,NA,CASRERVRGTSRDNEQFF,TGTGCCAGCAGAGAGAGGGTGAGGGGGACTAGCAGGGACAATGAGCAGTTCTTC
TRBV30,TRBJ2-3,NA,12,NA,CAWSLVRDTQYF,TGTGCCTGGAGTTTAGTAAGAGATACGCAGTATTTT
TRBV29-1,TRBJ1-2,NA,11,NA,CSGFQGEGYTF,TGCAGCGGCTTTCAGGGTGAGGGCTACACCTTC
TRBV6-6,TRBJ2-7,TRBD1,16,NA,CASTPLGQGSTYEQYF,TGTGCCAGCACCCCCCTCGGACAGGGGAGTACCTACGAGCAGTACTTC
TRBV6-1,TRBJ2-7,TRBD1,13,NA,CASSGTGKDEQYF,TGTGCCAGCAGCGGGACAGGGAAAGACGAGCAGTACTTC
TRBV6-1,TRBJ1-2,NA,14,NA,CASSEGVWREGYTF,TGTGCCAGCAGTGAAGGAGTTTGGAGAGAAGGCTACACCTTC
TRBV9,TRBJ1-2,NA,13,NA,CASSVQGNYGYTF,TGTGCCAGCAGCGTACAGGGGAACTATGGCTACACCTTC
TRBV27,TRBJ2-1,TRBD1,12,NA,CASSYRGNEQFF,TGTGCCAGCAGTTACAGGGGGAATGAGCAGTTCTTC
TRBV30,TRBJ2-5,NA,11,NA,CAWSSGETQYF,TGTGCCTGGAGTTCGGGGGAGACCCAGTACTTC
TRBV6-6,TRBJ2-1,TRBD2,13,NA,CASCGSSYNEQFF,TGTGCCAGCTGCGGGAGCTCCTACAATGAGCAGTTCTTC
TRBV9,TRBJ2-3,TRBD2,15,NA,CASSVASGATDTQYF,TGTGCCAGCAGCGTAGCGAGCGGGGCGACAGATACGCAGTATTTT
TRBV6-5,TRBJ2-1,NA,15,NA,CASSKGLPGYNEQFF,TGTGCCAGCAGTAAGGGACTCCCCGGATACAATGAGCAGTTCTTC
TRBV7-9,TRBJ2-1,TRBD2,15,NA,CASSLGLAVHNEQFF,TGTGCCAGCAGCCTTGGACTAGCGGTGCACAATGAGCAGTTCTTC
TRBV29-1,TRBJ2-3,NA,13,NA,CSVEPGSTDTQYF,TGCAGCGTTGAACCGGGGAGCACAGATACGCAGTATTTT
TRBV7-8,TRBJ1-2,NA,14,NA,CASTLLDSNYGYTF,TGTGCCAGCACCTTACTCGACAGCAACTATGGCTACACCTTC
TRBV7-9,TRBJ2-7,TRBD1,11,NA,CATRTGAEQYF,TGTGCCACCCGGACAGGGGCCGAGCAGTACTTC
TRBV5-1,TRBJ2-7,NA,14,NA,CASSLDVTVEEQYF,TGCGCCAGCAGCTTGGATGTCACAGTCGAAGAGCAGTACTTC
TRBV5-1,TRBJ1-5,TRBD1,14,NA,CASSPQGAGQPQHF,TGCGCCAGCAGCCCACAGGGGGCAGGGCAGCCCCAGCATTTT
TRBV19,TRBJ2-7,TRBD1,13,NA,CASSGTEEDEQYF,TGTGCCTCCTCCGGGACAGAAGAAGACGAGCAGTACTTC
TRBV7-8,TRBJ2-7,TRBD1,15,NA,CASSPGTAVRYEQYF,TGTGCCAGCAGCCCTGGGACAGCTGTGCGCTACGAGCAGTACTTC
TRBV11-2,TRBJ1-3,TRBD1,17,NA,CASSLGTGGTSGNTIYF,TGTGCCAGCAGCTTAGGGACAGGGGGAACCTCTGGAAACACCATATATTTT
TRBV19,TRBJ1-2,NA,14,NA,CASSYQGHNYGYTF,TGTGCCAGTAGTTACCAGGGGCATAACTATGGCTACACCTTC
TRBV5-7,TRBJ2-1,NA,15,once,CASNEIQGPYNEQFF,TGTGCCAGCAACGAGATACAGGGTCCCTACAATGAGCAGTTCTTC
TRBV9,TRBJ2-7,NA,14,NA,CASSVGQGIYEQYF,TGTGCCAGCAGCGTAGGCCAGGGAATTTACGAGCAGTACTTC
TRBV7-2,TRBJ1-4,NA,14,NA,CASTTTGPNEKLFF,TGTGCCAGCACCACTACAGGTCCCAATGAAAAACTGTTTTTT
TRBV7-2,TRBJ2-1,TRBD2,16,NA,CASSSQAGASYNEQFF,TGTGCCAGCAGCTCCCAAGCGGGGGCCTCCTACAATGAGCAGTTCTTC
TRBV7-9,TRBJ1-4,NA,13,few,CASRRGLNEKLFF,TGTGCCAGCCGGAGAGGGCTTAATGAAAAACTGTTTTTT
TRBV11-2,TRBJ2-3,TRBD2,15,NA,CASSLTSGRGDTQYF,TGTGCCAGCAGCCTGACTAGCGGGAGAGGGGATACGCAGTATTTT
TRBV11-2,TRBJ1-2,TRBD1,14,NA,CASSATGDFDGYTF,TGTGCCAGCAGCGCGACAGGGGATTTTGATGGCTACACCTTC
TRBV7-8,TRBJ2-5,NA,15,once,CASTLKGQIQETQYF,TGTGCCAGCACCCTAAAGGGGCAGATCCAAGAGACCCAGTACTTC
TRBV7-3,TRBJ2-7,TRBD1,16,NA,CASSLLAGTGVDEQYF,TGTGCCAGCAGCTTATTGGCCGGGACAGGGGTTGACGAGCAGTACTTC
TRBV4-1,TRBJ1-4,TRBD1,16,few,CASSQAGTGMNEKLFF,TGCGCCAGCAGCCAAGCCGGGACAGGGATGAATGAAAAACTGTTTTTT
TRBV9,TRBJ2-3,TRBD2,15,NA,CASSPSGRGTDTQYF,TGTGCCAGCAGCCCCAGCGGGAGAGGTACAGATACGCAGTATTTT
TRBV5-1,TRBJ2-1,NA,15,NA,CASSHGQTSYNEQFF,TGCGCCAGCAGCCACGGACAGACATCCTACAATGAGCAGTTCTTC
TRBV7-2,TRBJ2-7,TRBD1,15,NA,CASSQSWGTGYEQYF,TGTGCCAGCAGCCAGTCTTGGGGGACAGGCTACGAGCAGTACTTC
TRBV28,TRBJ2-7,TRBD2,15,NA,CASRSTSGSSYEQYF,TGTGCCAGCAGATCAACTAGCGGGAGCTCCTACGAGCAGTACTTC
TRBV7-2,TRBJ2-7,TRBD1,12,NA,CASSRDRAEQYF,TGTGCCAGCAGCAGAGACAGGGCCGAGCAGTACTTC